This T cell receptor (beta chain) derives from a study of shared T cell receptors in the human thymus. Assay used: immunoSEQ multiplex PCR; TCRdb lists only in-frame clones, some missing. The repertoire consists of approximately 760,000 clones, with roughly 85% occurring once and the leading ten covering around 0.0094%. The CDR3 covers 15 residues. CDR1 is SNHLY and CDR2 is FYNNEI in the germline V gene. Trimming stripped 6 bases from V and 0 bases from J, with 12 bases between. These data also formed part of another study, on human thymus T cells.

This TCR was recovered from a girl under three years old with a congenital heart defect. The V gene is TRBV2, the J gene TRBJ1-5, with TRBD1 as a possible D gene (6 bases). Sequenced input: thymocytes. The CDR3 loop reads CASSSGTLSNQPQHF. CDR3 DNA: TGTGCCAGCAGCTCCGGGACACTTAGCAATCAGCCCCAGCATTTT.